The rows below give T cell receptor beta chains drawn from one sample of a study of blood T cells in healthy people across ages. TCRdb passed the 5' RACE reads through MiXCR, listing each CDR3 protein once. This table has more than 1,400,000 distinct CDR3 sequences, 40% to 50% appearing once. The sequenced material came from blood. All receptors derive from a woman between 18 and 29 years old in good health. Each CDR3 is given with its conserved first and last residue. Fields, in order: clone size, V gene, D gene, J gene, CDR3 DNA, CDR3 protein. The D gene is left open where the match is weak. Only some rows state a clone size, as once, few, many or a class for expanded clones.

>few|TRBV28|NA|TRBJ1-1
TGTGCCAGCAGAGGGGGGGGTCCGAACACTGAAGCTTTCTTT
CASRGGGPNTEAFF
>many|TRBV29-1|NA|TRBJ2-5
TGCAGCGGTTCGAGCCAAGGGTCTAGCGAGACCCAGTACTTC
CSGSSQGSSETQYF
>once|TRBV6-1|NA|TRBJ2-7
TGTGCCAGCAGTGAAGGCGTGGGTCCTGGACCCTACGAGCAGTACTTC
CASSEGVGPGPYEQYF
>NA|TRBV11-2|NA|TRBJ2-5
TGTGCCAGCAGCTTCGGGGATGAGACCCAGTACTTC
CASSFGDETQYF
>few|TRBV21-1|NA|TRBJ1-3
TGTGCCAGCAGCAACCCAGGGGCCTCTGGAAACACCATATATTTT
CASSNPGASGNTIYF
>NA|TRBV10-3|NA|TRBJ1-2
TGTGCCATCAGTGTCCAGGACGGAAACTATGGCTACACCTTC
CAISVQDGNYGYTF
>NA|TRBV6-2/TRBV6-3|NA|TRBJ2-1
TGTGCCAGCAGGGACTACCCAGCAGTAGGGGTTGACAATGAGCAGTTCTTC
CASRDYPAVGVDNEQFF
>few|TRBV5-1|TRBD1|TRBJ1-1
TGCGCCAGCAGCCCTGGGGTGGACAGGGACACTGAAGCTTTCTTT
CASSPGVDRDTEAFF
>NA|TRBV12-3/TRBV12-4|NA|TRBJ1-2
TGTGCCAGCAGTGATTCGGCGGGGTATGGCTACACCTTC
CASSDSAGYGYTF
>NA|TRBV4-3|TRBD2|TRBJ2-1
TGCGCCAGCAGCCAAGATATAGCTAGCGGGACCCTTCAGTTCTTC
CASSQDIASGTLQFF
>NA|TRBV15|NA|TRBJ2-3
TGTGCCACCAGCAGTGGGGAGGATACGCAGTATTTT
CATSSGEDTQYF